This T cell receptor beta chain was obtained from a study of blood T cell repertoires in COVID-19. Across the study: Samples representing acute and convalescent COVID-19 were sourced from the United States, Italy and Spain. Sample material is recorded as cDNA or gDNA derived from T cells, B-cell-depleted T cells, or PBMCs.

Germline V gives CDR1 SGDLS, CDR2 YYNGEE. Germline trimming cut 3 bases from V and 7 bases from J; bases unmatched to any gene: 3. The CDR3 is 14 residues long. Original processing notes: The assay estimated nucleated cells by amplifying reference gene primers. Libraries were prepared by immunoSEQ multiplex PCR; TCRdb keeps only in-frame clonotypes and omits some of them. The D gene and trimming were derived from the DNA, and the V and J assignments and clone size from that table. The table lists 130,000 to 150,000 clones, 87% of them singletons. The sequenced sample consisted of peripheral blood. V gene TRBV9 combines with J gene TRBJ2-1; TRBD1 aligns across 11 bases. This TCR came from a man aged 50-60 years who had recovered from COVID-19. CDR3 in amino acids: CASSGGQGENEQFF. CDR3 DNA sequence: TGTGCCAGCAGCGGGGGACAGGGGGAGAATGAGCAGTTCTTC.